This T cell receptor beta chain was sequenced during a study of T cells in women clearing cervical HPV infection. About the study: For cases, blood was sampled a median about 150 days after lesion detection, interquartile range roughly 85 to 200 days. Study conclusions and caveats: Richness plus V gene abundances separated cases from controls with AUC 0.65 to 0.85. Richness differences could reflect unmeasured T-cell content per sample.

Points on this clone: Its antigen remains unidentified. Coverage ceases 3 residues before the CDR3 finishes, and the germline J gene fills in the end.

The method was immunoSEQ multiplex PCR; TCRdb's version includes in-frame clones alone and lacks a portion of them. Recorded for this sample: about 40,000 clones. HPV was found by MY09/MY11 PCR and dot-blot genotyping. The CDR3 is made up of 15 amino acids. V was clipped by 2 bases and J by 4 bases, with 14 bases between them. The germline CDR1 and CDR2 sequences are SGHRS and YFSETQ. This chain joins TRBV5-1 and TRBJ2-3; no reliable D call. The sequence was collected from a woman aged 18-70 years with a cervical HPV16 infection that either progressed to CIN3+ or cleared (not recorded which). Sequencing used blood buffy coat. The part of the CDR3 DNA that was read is TGCGCCAGCAGCTTAAAATATAGGAGCGCAGATACG. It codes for CASSLKYRSADT. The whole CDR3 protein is CASSLKYRSADTQYF.